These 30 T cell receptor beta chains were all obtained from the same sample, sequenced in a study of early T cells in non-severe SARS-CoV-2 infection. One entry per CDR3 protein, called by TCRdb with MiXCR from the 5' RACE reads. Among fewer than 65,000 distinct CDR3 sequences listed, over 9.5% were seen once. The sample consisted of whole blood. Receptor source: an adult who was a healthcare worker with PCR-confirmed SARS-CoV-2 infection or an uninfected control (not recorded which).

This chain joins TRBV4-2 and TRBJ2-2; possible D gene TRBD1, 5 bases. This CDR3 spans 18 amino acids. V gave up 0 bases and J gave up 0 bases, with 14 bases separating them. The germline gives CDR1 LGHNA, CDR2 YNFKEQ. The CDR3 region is CASSQEVTAFANTGELFF. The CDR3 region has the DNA TGTGCCAGCAGCCAAGAGGTGACAGCGTTCGCGAACACCGGGGAGCTGTTTTTT.

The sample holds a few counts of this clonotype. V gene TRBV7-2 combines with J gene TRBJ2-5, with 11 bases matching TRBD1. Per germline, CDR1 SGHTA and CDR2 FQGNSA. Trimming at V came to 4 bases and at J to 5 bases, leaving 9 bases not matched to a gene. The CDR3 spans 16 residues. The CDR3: CASSYPDRGLGETQYF. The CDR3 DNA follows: TGTGCCAGCAGCTACCCGGACAGGGGGCTCGGGGAGACCCAGTACTTC.

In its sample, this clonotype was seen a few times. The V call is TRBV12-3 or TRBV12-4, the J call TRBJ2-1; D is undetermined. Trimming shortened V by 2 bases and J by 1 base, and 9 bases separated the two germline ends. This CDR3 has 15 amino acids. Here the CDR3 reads CASSLFERSYNEQFF. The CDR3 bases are TGTGCCAGCAGTTTATTCGAGAGGTCCTACAATGAGCAGTTCTTC.

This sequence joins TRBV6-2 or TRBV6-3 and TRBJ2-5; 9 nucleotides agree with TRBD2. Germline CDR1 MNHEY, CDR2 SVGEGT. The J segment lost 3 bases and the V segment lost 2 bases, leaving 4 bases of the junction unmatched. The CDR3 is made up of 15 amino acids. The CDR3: CASSYALAGKETQYF. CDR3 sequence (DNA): TGTGCCAGCAGTTACGCCCTAGCGGGAAAAGAGACCCAGTACTTC.

CDR3 in amino acids: CAWTTGGPRTF. The CDR3, as DNA: TGTGCCTGGACTACAGGGGGCCCGCGTACCTTC. This chain uses TRBV30 with TRBJ1-2; 9 positions match TRBD1. CDR3 length: 11 amino acids. Germline CDR1 GTSNPN, CDR2 SVGIG (reference sequence). V lost 4 bases, J lost 14 bases, and 8 bases stayed unmatched.

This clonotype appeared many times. CDR3 bases: TGCAGTGCTCGAGGACAGTTTGGTAATTCACCCCTCCACTTT. Protein sequence: CSARGQFGNSPLHF. V is TRBV20-1 and J is TRBJ1-6; tentative D call: TRBD1 (6 bases). Trimming left V 5 bases short and J 6 bases short, with 14 bases between. CDR3 length: 14 residues. Germline loops: CDR1 DFQATT, CDR2 SNEGSKA (reference sequence).

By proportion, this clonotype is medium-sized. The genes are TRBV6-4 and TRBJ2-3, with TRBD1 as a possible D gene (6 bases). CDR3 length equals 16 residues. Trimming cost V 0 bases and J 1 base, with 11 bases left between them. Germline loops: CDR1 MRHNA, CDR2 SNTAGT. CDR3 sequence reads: CASSDSRGGGTDTQYF. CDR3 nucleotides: TGTGCCAGCAGTGACTCGAGAGGGGGTGGCACAGATACGCAGTATTTT.

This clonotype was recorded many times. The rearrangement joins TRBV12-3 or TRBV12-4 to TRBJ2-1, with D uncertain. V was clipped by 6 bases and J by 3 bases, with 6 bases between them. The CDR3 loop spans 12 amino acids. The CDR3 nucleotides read TGTGCCAGCAGGGTAAACTACAATGAGCAGTTCTTC. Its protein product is CASRVNYNEQFF.

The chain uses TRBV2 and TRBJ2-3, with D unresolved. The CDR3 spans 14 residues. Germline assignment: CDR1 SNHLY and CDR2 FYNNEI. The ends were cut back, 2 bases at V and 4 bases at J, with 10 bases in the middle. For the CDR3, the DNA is TGTGCCAGCAGTGAACGGCCGCCCCCAGATACGCAGTATTTT. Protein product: CASSERPPPDTQYF.

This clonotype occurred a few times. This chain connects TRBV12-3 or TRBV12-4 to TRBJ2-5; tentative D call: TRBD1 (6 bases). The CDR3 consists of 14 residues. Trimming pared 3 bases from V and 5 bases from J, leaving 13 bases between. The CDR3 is CASSFGTGTETQYF. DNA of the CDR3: TGTGCCAGCAGTTTTGGAACAGGGACGGAGACCCAGTACTTC.

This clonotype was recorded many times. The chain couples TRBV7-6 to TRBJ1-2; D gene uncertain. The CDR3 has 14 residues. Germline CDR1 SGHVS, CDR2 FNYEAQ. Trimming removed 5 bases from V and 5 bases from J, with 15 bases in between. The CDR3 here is CASSPTLGRYGYTF. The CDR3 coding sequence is TGTGCCAGCAGCCCCACCCTCGGAAGATATGGCTACACCTTC.

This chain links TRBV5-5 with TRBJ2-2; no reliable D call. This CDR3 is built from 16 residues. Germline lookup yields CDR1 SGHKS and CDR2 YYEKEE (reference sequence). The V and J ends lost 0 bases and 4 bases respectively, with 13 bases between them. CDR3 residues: CASSLGLGLSTGELFF. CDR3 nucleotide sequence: TGTGCCAGCAGCTTGGGCCTGGGATTGAGCACCGGGGAGCTGTTTTTT.

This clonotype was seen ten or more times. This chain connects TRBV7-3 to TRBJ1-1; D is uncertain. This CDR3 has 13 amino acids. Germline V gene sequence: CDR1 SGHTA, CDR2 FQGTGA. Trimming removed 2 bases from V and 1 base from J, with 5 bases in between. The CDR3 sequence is CASSLSANTEAFF. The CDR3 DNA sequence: TGTGCCAGCAGCTTATCGGCGAACACTGAAGCTTTCTTT.

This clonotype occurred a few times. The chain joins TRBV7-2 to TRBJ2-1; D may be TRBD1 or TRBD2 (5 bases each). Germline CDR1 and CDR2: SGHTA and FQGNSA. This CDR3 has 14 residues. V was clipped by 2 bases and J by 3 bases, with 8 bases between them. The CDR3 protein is CASSLRGVYNEQFF. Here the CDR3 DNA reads TGTGCCAGCAGCTTACGAGGGGTCTACAATGAGCAGTTCTTC.

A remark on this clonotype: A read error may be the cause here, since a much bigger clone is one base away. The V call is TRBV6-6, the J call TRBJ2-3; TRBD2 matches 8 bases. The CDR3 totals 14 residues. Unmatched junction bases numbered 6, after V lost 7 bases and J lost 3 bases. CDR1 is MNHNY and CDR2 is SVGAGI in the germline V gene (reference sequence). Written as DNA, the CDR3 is TGTGCCAGCAATCCGGGCGGGAGGACAGATACGCAGTATTTT. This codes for CASNPGGRTDTQYF.

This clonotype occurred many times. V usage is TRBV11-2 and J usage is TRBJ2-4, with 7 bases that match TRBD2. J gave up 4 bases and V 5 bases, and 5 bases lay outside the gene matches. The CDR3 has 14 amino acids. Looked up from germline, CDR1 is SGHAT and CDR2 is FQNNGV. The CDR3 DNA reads TGTGCCAGCAGCCACGGGACTACGAAAAACATTCAGTACTTC. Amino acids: CASSHGTTKNIQYF.

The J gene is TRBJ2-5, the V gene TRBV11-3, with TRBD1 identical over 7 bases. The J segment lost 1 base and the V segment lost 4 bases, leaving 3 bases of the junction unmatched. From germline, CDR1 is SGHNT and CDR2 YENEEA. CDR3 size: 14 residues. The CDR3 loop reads CASSYRQGQETQYF. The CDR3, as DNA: TGTGCCAGCAGCTACCGACAGGGCCAAGAGACCCAGTACTTC.

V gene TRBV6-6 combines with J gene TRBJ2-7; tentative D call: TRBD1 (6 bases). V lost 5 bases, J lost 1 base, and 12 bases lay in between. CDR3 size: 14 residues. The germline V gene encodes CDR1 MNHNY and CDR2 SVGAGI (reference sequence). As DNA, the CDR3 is TGTGCCAGCAGTCTCCTAGGGGGTTCCTACGAGCAGTACTTC. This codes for CASSLLGGSYEQYF.

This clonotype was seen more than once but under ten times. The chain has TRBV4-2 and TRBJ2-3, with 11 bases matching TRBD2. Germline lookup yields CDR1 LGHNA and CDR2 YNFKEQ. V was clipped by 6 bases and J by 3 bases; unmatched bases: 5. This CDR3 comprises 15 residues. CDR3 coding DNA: TGTGCCAGCAGTCCGGGACTAGCGGTGACAGATACGCAGTATTTT. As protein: CASSPGLAVTDTQYF.

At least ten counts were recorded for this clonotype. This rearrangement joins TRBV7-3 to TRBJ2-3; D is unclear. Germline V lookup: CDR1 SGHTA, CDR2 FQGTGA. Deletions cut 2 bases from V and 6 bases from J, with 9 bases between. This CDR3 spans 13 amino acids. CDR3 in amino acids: CASSLVDFDTQYF. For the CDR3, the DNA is TGTGCCAGCAGCTTAGTGGATTTCGATACGCAGTATTTT.

The CDR3 protein is CASSSKTFLNTEAFF. In nucleotides, the CDR3 is TGTGCCAGCAGTTCGAAGACATTTTTGAACACTGAAGCTTTCTTT. The J gene is TRBJ1-1, the V gene TRBV27; D remains ambiguous. This CDR3 is built from 15 residues. Trimming shortened V by 4 bases and J by 0 bases, and 12 bases separated the two germline ends. Germline lookup yields CDR1 MNHEY and CDR2 SMNVEV (reference sequence).

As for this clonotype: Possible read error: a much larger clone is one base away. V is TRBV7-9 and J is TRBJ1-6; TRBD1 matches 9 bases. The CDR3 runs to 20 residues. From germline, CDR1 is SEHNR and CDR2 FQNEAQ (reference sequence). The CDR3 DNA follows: TGTGCCAGCAGCTTAGTGAGGGAAGCGGGAGGACAGGGGCGGAATTCAGCCCTCCACTTT. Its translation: CASSLVREAGGQGRNSALHF.

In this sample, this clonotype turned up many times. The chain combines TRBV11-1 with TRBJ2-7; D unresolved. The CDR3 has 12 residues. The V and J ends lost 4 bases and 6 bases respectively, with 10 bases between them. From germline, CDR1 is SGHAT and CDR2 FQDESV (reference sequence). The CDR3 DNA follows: TGTGCCAGCAGCTCCGGTGGATTCGAGCAGTACTTC. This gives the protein CASSSGGFEQYF. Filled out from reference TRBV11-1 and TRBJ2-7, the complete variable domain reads EAEVAQSPRYKITEKSQAVAFWCDPISGHATLYWYRQILGQGPELLVQFQDESVVDDSQLPKDRFSAERLKGVDSTLKIQPAELGDSAMYLCASSSGGFEQYFGPGTRLTVT.

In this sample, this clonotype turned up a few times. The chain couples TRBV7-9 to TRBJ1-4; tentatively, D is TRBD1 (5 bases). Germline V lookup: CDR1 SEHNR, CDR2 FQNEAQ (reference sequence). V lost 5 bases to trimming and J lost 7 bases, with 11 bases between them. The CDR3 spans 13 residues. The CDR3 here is CASSASGAEKLFF. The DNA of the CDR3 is TGTGCCAGCAGCGCCAGCGGGGCTGAAAAACTGTTTTTT.

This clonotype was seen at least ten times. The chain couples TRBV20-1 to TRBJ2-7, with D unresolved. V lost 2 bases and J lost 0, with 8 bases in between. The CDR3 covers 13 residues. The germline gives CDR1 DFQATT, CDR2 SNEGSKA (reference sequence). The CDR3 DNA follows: TGCAGTGCTAGACAGTCGAGCTCCTACGAGCAGTACTTC. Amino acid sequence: CSARQSSSYEQYF.

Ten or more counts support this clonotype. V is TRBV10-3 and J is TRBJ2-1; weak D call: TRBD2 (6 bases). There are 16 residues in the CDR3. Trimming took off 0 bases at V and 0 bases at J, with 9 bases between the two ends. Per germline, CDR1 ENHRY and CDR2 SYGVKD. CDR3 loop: CAISESPGSSYNEQFF. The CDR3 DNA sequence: TGTGCCATCAGTGAGTCTCCCGGGAGCTCCTACAATGAGCAGTTCTTC.

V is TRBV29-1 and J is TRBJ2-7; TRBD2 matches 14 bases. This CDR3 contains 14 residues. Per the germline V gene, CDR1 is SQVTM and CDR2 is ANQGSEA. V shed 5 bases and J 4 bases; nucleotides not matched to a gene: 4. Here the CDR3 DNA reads TGCAGCGTTAGGAGGACTAGCGGGGGGTACGAGCAGTACTTC. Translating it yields CSVRRTSGGYEQYF.

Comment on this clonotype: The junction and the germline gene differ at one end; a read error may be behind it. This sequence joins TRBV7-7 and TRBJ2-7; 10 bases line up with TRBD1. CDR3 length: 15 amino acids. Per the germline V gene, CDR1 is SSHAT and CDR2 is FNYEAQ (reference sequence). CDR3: CASSLVGQGSVEQYF. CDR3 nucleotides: TGTGCTAGCAGCTTAGTGGGACAGGGGAGCGTCGAGCAGTACTTC.

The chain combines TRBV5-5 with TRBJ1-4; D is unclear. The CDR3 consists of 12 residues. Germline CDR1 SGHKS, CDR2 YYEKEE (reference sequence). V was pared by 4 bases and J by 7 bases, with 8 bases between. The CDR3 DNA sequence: TGTGCCAGCAGCGGAGTGAGTGAAAAACTGTTTTTT. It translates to CASSGVSEKLFF.

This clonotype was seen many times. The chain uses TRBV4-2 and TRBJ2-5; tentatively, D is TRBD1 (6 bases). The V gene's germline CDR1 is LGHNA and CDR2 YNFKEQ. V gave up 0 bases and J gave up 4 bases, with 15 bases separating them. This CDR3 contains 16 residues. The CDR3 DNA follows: TGTGCCAGCAGCCAAGAGGGACAAACCTCAGGAGAGACCCAGTACTTC. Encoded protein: CASSQEGQTSGETQYF.